The 21 T cell receptor beta chains reported below all come from one sample, sequenced in a study of regulatory T cells in long-lasting Graves disease. Construction of the TCR beta libraries employed iRepertoire HTBI primers in conjunction with Arm-PCR of CDR3 regions. TCRdb redid the calling of the multiplex PCR reads with MiXCR, one entry per CDR3 protein. This sample carries about 450,000 distinct CDR3 sequences, 23% of them seen once, and the ten largest clones take approximately 28%. The sample's time point: persistent/refractory GD, antithyroid drugs over 5 years with positive TRAb. PBMCs provided the RNA from which the TCR library was made. The sequenced sample was peripheral blood mononuclear cells (PBMCs), obtained when the disease was refractory, from a patient treated with antithyroid drugs. Every receptor here comes from a female donor with Graves disease.

This clonotype was seen at least ten times. V is TRBV7-3 and J is TRBJ2-2; D remains ambiguous. This CDR3 contains 14 residues. Germline CDR1 and CDR2: SGHTA and FQGTGA. The V end lost 3 bases, the J end lost 1 base, and 6 bases lay between the germline ends. Here the CDR3 DNA reads TGTGCCAGCAGCTTCCAACAGAACACCGGGGAGCTGTTTTTT. Its translation: CASSFQQNTGELFF.

This clonotype was detected only once. V gene TRBV18 combines with J gene TRBJ2-7, with D perhaps matching TRBD2 (5 bases). Trimming cost V 0 bases and J 5 bases, with 8 bases left between them. Germline assignment: CDR1 KGHSH and CDR2 LQKENI. The CDR3 consists of 13 residues. The CDR3 DNA is TGTGCCAGCTCACCACCGATAGCGAACGAGCAGTACTTC. Encoded protein: CASSPPIANEQYF.

The chain combines TRBV27 with TRBJ1-2, with D tentatively TRBD1 (6 bases). V was clipped by 3 bases and J by 4 bases, with 15 bases between them. The CDR3 length is 15 residues. CDR1 and CDR2 from the germline V gene are MNHEY and SMNVEV (reference sequence). The CDR3 spells CASSLRGQGFYGYTF. The CDR3 DNA follows: TGTGCCAGCAGTTTGCGGGGGCAGGGATTCTATGGCTACACCTTC.

The chain joins TRBV7-2 to TRBJ1-2, with D perhaps TRBD1 (5 bases). Trimming removed 4 bases from V and 2 bases from J, with 14 bases in between. This CDR3 is 15 amino acids long. Germline V lookup: CDR1 SGHTA, CDR2 FQGNSA. Here the CDR3 DNA reads TGTGCCAGCAGCTATGACCAGGGCGCAAACTATGGCTACACCTTC. This encodes CASSYDQGANYGYTF.

Comments on this clonotype: A much larger clone differs by one base, so this may be a read error. The genes are TRBV6-1 and TRBJ2-5, with 14 bases aligning to TRBD2. Germline V gene lookup returns CDR1 MNHNS and CDR2 SASEGT. Trimming cost V 7 bases and J 7 bases; bases outside gene matches: 11. The CDR3 consists of 16 residues. The CDR3 region is CASIRRLAGGATTQYF. In nucleotides, the CDR3 is TGTGCCAGCATCCGAAGACTAGCGGGAGGGGCAACGACCCAGTACTTC.

This clonotype appeared a few times. The CDR3 sequence is CASSTQGGHEQYF. CDR3 nucleotide sequence: TGCGCCAGCAGCACACAGGGGGGCCACGAGCAGTACTTC. The genes are TRBV5-1 and TRBJ2-7; TRBD1 aligns across 8 bases. Trimming removed 4 bases from V and 5 bases from J; junction bases left unmatched: 5. The CDR3 is made up of 13 amino acids. Germline V CDR1 and CDR2: SGHRS, YFSETQ.

A few counts support this clonotype. The CDR3 nucleotides are TGTGCCAGTAGTACAGCCGACGGCATAACCCAGCATTTT. It yields the protein CASSTADGITQHF. The chain uses TRBV19 and TRBJ1-5, with D hard to call. V lost 4 bases and J 11 bases, leaving 15 bases between the germline ends. The CDR3 extends over 13 amino acids. The germline CDR1 and CDR2 sequences are LNHDA and SQIVND (reference sequence).

This clonotype occurred a few times. The chain employs TRBV27 and TRBJ2-7; D tentatively reads TRBD1 or TRBD2 (5 bases each). The CDR3 extends over 14 amino acids. With 2 bases removed from V and 3 bases from J, the gap between germline ends came to 11 bases. CDR1 and CDR2 from the germline V gene are MNHEY and SMNVEV (reference sequence). CDR3 coding DNA: TGTGCCAGCAGTTTAAGAGGGGCGATCTACGAGCAGTACTTC. Translation: CASSLRGAIYEQYF.

This clonotype was recorded a few times. The rearrangement uses TRBV6-2 or TRBV6-3 and TRBJ1-2; D possibly corresponds to TRBD1 (6 bases). Germline V gene lookup returns CDR1 MNHEY and CDR2 SVGEGT. Trimming removed 4 bases from V and 4 bases from J, with 19 bases in between. The CDR3 totals 16 residues. The CDR3 DNA reads as TGTGCCAGCAGTTCCTCGGGACACATCTTTTCCTATGGCTACACCTTC. This codes for CASSSSGHIFSYGYTF.

The chain uses TRBV20-1 and TRBJ2-1; the match to TRBD2 covers 10 bases. The CDR3 contains 14 residues. After removal of 5 bases from V and 7 bases from J, the junction contained 8 bases not matched to a gene. Per the germline V gene, CDR1 is DFQATT and CDR2 is SNEGSKA (reference sequence). This CDR3 is CSAEAGGPLNEQFF. CDR3 DNA sequence: TGCAGTGCTGAAGCGGGAGGGCCTTTGAATGAGCAGTTCTTC.

To note about this clonotype: A read error is possible here, since a much larger clone lies one base away. V usage is TRBV5-1 and J usage is TRBJ2-2; 7 bases are a match to TRBD1. Per germline, CDR1 SGHRS and CDR2 YFSETQ. This CDR3 is built from 15 residues. Losses at the gene ends were 4 bases for V and 7 bases for J; bases not matched to a gene: 10. The CDR3 nucleotides read TGCGCCAGCAGCCTCAGGACAGGAACTAGCGGGGAGCTGTTTTTT. Amino acids: CASSLRTGTSGELFF.

V and J are TRBV19 and TRBJ1-3; D is undetermined. Deletions cut 3 bases from V and 1 base from J, with 22 bases between. CDR3 length: 19 amino acids. Per germline, CDR1 LNHDA and CDR2 SQIVND (reference sequence). CDR3 in amino acids: CASSMGRQANSRSGNTIYF. The CDR3 nucleotides are TGTGCCAGTAGTATGGGCAGGCAGGCGAATTCTCGATCTGGAAACACCATATATTTT.

The chain recombines TRBV7-2 with TRBJ2-5; D assignment may be TRBD1 or TRBD2 (6 bases each). Per germline, CDR1 SGHTA and CDR2 FQGNSA. V dropped 5 bases and J dropped 2 bases, with 18 bases sitting between them. The CDR3 is 16 residues long. CDR3 sequence (DNA): TGTGCCAGCAGCCCGCCTGGGGGGCGTGATCAAGAGACCCAGTACTTC. This encodes CASSPPGGRDQETQYF.

The chain has TRBV5-1 and TRBJ2-3; D tentatively reads TRBD1 or TRBD2 (5 bases each). CDR1 and CDR2 from the germline V gene are SGHRS and YFSETQ. The CDR3 is made up of 14 amino acids. Trimming cost V 2 bases and J 8 bases, with 15 bases left between them. The CDR3 spells CASSLPTDAGTQYF. In DNA form, the CDR3 reads TGCGCCAGCAGCTTACCGACAGACGCGGGTACGCAGTATTTT.

This clonotype was picked up many times. This rearrangement joins TRBV5-1 to TRBJ1-1; D is uncertain. Per germline, CDR1 SGHRS and CDR2 YFSETQ. The ends were cut back, 4 bases at V and 5 bases at J, with 15 bases in the middle. This CDR3 contains 14 residues. This chain's CDR3 is CASSPFEMRTEAFF. DNA of the CDR3: TGCGCCAGCAGCCCGTTTGAAATGCGAACTGAAGCTTTCTTT.

At least ten counts were recorded for this clonotype. The chain employs TRBV12-3 or TRBV12-4 and TRBJ2-2, with 10 bases that match TRBD1. J gave up 3 bases and V 5 bases, and 9 bases lay outside the gene matches. The CDR3 has 17 residues. CDR3 nucleotide sequence: TGTGCCAGCAGTCTACGGACAGGGGGAATGGACACCGGGGAGCTGTTTTTT. Its protein product is CASSLRTGGMDTGELFF.

Only a few counts were recorded for this clonotype. CDR3 nucleotide sequence: TGTGCCAGCAGCTTTCTGGAATGGGGGGCGCGGAACACCGGGGAGCTGTTTTTT. It translates to CASSFLEWGARNTGELFF. The chain combines TRBV5-4 with TRBJ2-2; possibly TRBD1 or TRBD2 for D (6 bases each). V was cut by 2 bases and J by 1 base, with 18 bases left in between. CDR1 and CDR2 from the germline V gene are SGHNT and YYREEE (reference sequence). The CDR3 loop spans 18 amino acids.

This clonotype appeared a few times. The genes are TRBV7-2 and TRBJ1-5, with D tentatively TRBD1 (6 bases). The CDR3 is 16 residues long. Germline-derived CDR1 and CDR2 are SGHTA and FQGNSA. Deletions cut 5 bases from V and 2 bases from J, with 16 bases between. The CDR3 DNA follows: TGTGCCAGCAGCGCGGGGGCTTTGGTGGGCAATCAGCCCCAGCATTTT. Its translation: CASSAGALVGNQPQHF.

This chain joins TRBV4-3 and TRBJ1-6, with D unresolved. The V gene lost 1 base and the J gene lost 7 bases, with 11 bases spanning the gap. CDR1 is LGHNA, CDR2 YSLEER, per germline. This CDR3 has 15 residues. The chain's CDR3 is CASSQAWDVNSPLHF. The DNA for the CDR3 is TGCGCCAGCAGCCAAGCGTGGGATGTGAATTCACCCCTCCACTTT.

This chain joins TRBV30 and TRBJ2-2; D may be TRBD2 (5 bases). Per the germline V gene, CDR1 is GTSNPN and CDR2 is SVGIG (reference sequence). CDR3 length: 14 residues. The germline V and J ends were trimmed by 5 bases and 0 bases, with 10 bases remaining between them. CDR3 DNA: TGTGCCTGGGTACGGGGAACGAACACCGGGGAGCTGTTTTTT. This encodes CAWVRGTNTGELFF. Full variable domain (remainder filled in from reference TRBV30 and TRBJ2-2): SQTIHQWPATLVQPVGSPLSLECTVEGTSNPNLYWYRQAAGRGLQLLFYSVGIGQISSEVPQNLSASRPQDRQFILSSKKLLLSDSGFYLCAWVRGTNTGELFFGEGSRLTVL.

This clonotype appeared a few times. The chain joins TRBV20-1 to TRBJ1-5; weak D call: TRBD1 (6 bases). The germline gives CDR1 DFQATT, CDR2 SNEGSKA (reference sequence). V was trimmed by 6 bases and J by 5 bases, leaving 20 bases between them. The CDR3 has 15 residues. As DNA, the CDR3 is TGCAGTGCCCTCCGGGACACTATCGGAGATCAGCCCCAGCATTTT. This encodes CSALRDTIGDQPQHF.